This paragraph reports one T cell receptor beta chain. Only one count was recorded for this clone. Its antigen is not yet known. Nothing much larger sits one base from this clone, and base qualities are not available. Library generation was performed with the immunoSEQ multiplex PCR assay. TCRdb stores this immuneACCESS table with in-frame sequences only. Part of the clones is absent; in the studies checked, under half of the shortfall reflects unresolved V genes, and no reason is known for the rest. The sample data list about 120,000 clones, and 75% to 90% of these were observed just once. The ten largest make up about 7% of the sample. The sample originates from a study of radiotherapy plus CTLA-4 blockade in lung cancer (dated by TCRdb to the late 2010s). Broadly, across the study: Among enrolled patients, approximately 17% had an objective response and 25% to 40% reached disease control. Results the study describes overall, beyond this receptor: After treatment with radiotherapy and ipilimumab, TCR clones that originated in tumors expanded in peripheral blood. The strongest predictors of response were reported to be early dynamic shifts in blood T cell clones along with a rise in serum interferon-beta following radiation.

The study tested focal radiation therapy combined with CTLA-4 blockade (ipilimumab) in patients with chemo-refractory metastatic non-small-cell lung cancer. CDR1 is given as LNHDA and CDR2 as SQIVND, both from the germline V gene (reference sequence). From the cysteine through the phenylalanine, the CDR3 covers 17 amino acids. CDR3 DNA is the only sequence kept; it has 51 bases, read in frame from the first base. V is reduced by 2 bases and J by 0 bases, leaving a spacing of 14 bases between them. The source was peripheral blood, collected from a patient treated with radiotherapy plus ipilimumab. The rearrangement joined TRBV19 to TRBJ1-5, with an unclear D gene assignment. This receptor was taken from a human donor with non-small cell lung cancer that progressed on radiotherapy plus ipilimumab. Here the CDR3 is given as CASSIISTGSSNQPQHF. The bases read TGTGCCAGTAGTATAATCAGCACCGGGAGTAGCAATCAGCCCCAGCATTTT.